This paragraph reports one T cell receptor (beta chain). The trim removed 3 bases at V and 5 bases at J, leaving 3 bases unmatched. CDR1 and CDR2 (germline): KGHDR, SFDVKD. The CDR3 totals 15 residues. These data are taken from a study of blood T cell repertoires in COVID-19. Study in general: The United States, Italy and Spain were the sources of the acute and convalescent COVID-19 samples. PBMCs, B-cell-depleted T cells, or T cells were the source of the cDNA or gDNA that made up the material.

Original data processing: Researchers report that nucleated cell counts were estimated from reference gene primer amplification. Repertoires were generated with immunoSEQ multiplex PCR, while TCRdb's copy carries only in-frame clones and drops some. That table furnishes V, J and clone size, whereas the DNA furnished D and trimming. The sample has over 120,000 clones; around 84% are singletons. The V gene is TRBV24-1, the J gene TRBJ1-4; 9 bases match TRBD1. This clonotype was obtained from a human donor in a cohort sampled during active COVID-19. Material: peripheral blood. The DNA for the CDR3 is TGTGCCACCAGTGATGGCGGACAGGGGAATGAAAAACTGTTTTTT. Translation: CATSDGGQGNEKLFF.